Shown below are 2 T cell receptor beta chains from a single sample sequenced in a study of circulating tumor DNA in untreated peripheral T-cell lymphoma. Sequencing was performed with immunoSEQ multiplex PCR; in TCRdb, only in-frame clones are kept and a portion is missing. The sample lists over 950 clones; 70% to 85% were seen once. The sample taken for sequencing was tumor tissue. Receptors were obtained from a human donor with peripheral T-cell lymphoma.

V gene TRBV5-1 combines with J gene TRBJ2-1; 8 positions match TRBD2. Germline CDR1 is SGHRS and CDR2 is YFSETQ. Losses at the gene ends were 0 bases for V and 9 bases for J; bases not matched to a gene: 8. The CDR3 is 15 amino acids. Written as DNA, the CDR3 is TGCGCCAGCAGCTTGGCCACAGGACTAGCCGGTGAGCAGTTCTTC. Protein sequence: CASSLATGLAGEQFF.

The chain couples TRBV19 to TRBJ1-6; 7 bases agree with TRBD1. V lost 9 bases, J lost 7 bases, and 6 bases stayed unmatched. CDR1 is LNHDA, CDR2 SQIVND, per germline (reference sequence). This CDR3 contains 13 residues. The DNA for the CDR3 is TGTGCCAGCCGGGACAGCACCAATTCACCCCTCCACTTT. Translated: CASRDSTNSPLHF. The full variable domain, rest sourced from reference TRBV19 and TRBJ1-6, is DGGITQSPKYLFRKEGQNVTLSCEQNLNHDAMYWYRQDPGQGLRLIYYSQIVNDFQKGDIAEGYSVSREKKESFPLTVTSAQKNPTAFYLCASRDSTNSPLHFGNGTRLTVT.